A selection of T cell receptor beta chains follows, all from one sample in a study of monozygotic twins with inflammatory bowel disease. TCRdb reprocessed the 5' RACE reads and keeps a single row for each CDR3 protein, giving no DNA. This sample's clone table lists about 110,000 distinct CDR3 sequences. The sample taken for sequencing was blood. These TCRs come from a human donor with ulcerative colitis or Crohn's disease, or a healthy co-twin of an affected twin (not recorded which). Each CDR3 is given with its conserved first and last residue.

TRBJ2-2	TRBV2	CASSVQGTGELFF
TRBJ2-1	TRBV12-3/TRBV12-4	CASSLGLALMLVDEQFF
TRBJ2-5	TRBV9	CASSIGLAVIQETQYF
TRBJ2-1	TRBV7-2	CASSYDRGVSYNEQFF
TRBJ2-3	TRBV5-1	CASSFGSTDTQYF
TRBJ2-7	TRBV12-3/TRBV12-4	CASSYKPYEQYF
TRBJ2-1	TRBV4-1	CASSQGTLGLAGGHEQFF
TRBJ1-5	TRBV20-1	CSATVPGGQPQHF
TRBJ2-2	TRBV20-1	CSARVALGNTGELFF
TRBJ1-2	TRBV6-6	CASRQDMNYGYTF
TRBJ2-2	TRBV19	CASYYPNTGELFF
TRBJ2-7	TRBV28	CASSLRDSAYEQYF
TRBJ2-7	TRBV19	CASSPRAGGAYEQYF
TRBJ2-1	TRBV29-1	CSGVPDTDEQFF
TRBJ2-2	TRBV5-4	CASSSTRGSFTGELFF
TRBJ2-7	TRBV20-1	CSVPGQLYEQYF
TRBJ2-3	TRBV20-1	CSALGGPFTDTQYF
TRBJ2-5	TRBV28	CASSFGTRTGLQETQYF
TRBJ2-5	TRBV25-1	CASTESEGEETQYF